A single sample is the source of the 22 T cell receptor beta chains below, sequenced in a study of regulatory T cells in long-lasting Graves disease (dated by TCRdb to the early 2020s). This sample's time point label indicates: newly diagnosed GD, antithyroid drugs for less than 3 months. RNA was extracted from PBMCs in TRIzol for both TCR sequencing and RNA sequencing. Receptor libraries were prepared by multiplex PCR. Instrument used: Illumina HiSeq 4000. To build TCR beta libraries, CDR3 regions were amplified by Arm-PCR using iRepertoire HTBI primers. The raw public data were reprocessed by TCRdb itself: fastp quality trimming at Q25, MiXCR clonotype calling, in-frame beta chains only. Each CDR3 protein gets just one entry, which takes the most common genes and DNA from the rows behind it. For this sample the table gives around 240,000 distinct CDR3 sequences, of which about 17% were detected only once. The top ten clonotypes cover roughly 15% of the sample.

This same sample was also part of a study on T cells in Graves' hyperthyroidism and ophthalmopathy.

The input for sequencing was peripheral blood mononuclear cells (PBMCs), taken at new diagnosis, from a patient treated with antithyroid drugs. The receptors here all came from a woman in her twenties or thirties with Graves disease. Donor details come from another sample of the same person, matched by shared clones.

This clonotype was counted ten times or more. V and J are TRBV2 and TRBJ2-7, with D tentatively TRBD2 (6 bases). The length of the CDR3 is 14 residues. V lost 6 bases and J 3 bases, leaving 15 bases between the germline ends. Per germline, CDR1 SNHLY and CDR2 FYNNEI. The chain's CDR3 is CASRGPGLGYEQYF. For the CDR3, the DNA is TGTGCCAGCAGGGGACCGGGACTGGGCTACGAGCAGTACTTC.

This clonotype showed up many times. The V call is TRBV6-1, the J call TRBJ2-7; 9 nucleotides match TRBD1. The CDR3 is 16 residues long. Per germline, CDR1 MNHNS and CDR2 SASEGT. Trimming cost V 7 bases and J 0 bases; bases outside gene matches: 10. The CDR3 loop reads CASIPHATGGSYEQYF. CDR3 in DNA: TGTGCCAGCATTCCCCACGCGACAGGGGGCTCCTACGAGCAGTACTTC.

This clonotype was detected ten times or more. This chain connects TRBV4-1 to TRBJ2-7; 7 nucleotides match TRBD1. The CDR3 contains 14 residues. Germline CDR1 reads MGHRA; CDR2 reads YSYEKL. V shed 2 bases and J 6 bases; nucleotides not matched to a gene: 7. The CDR3 region is CASSQSLTGSEQYF. CDR3 DNA sequence: TGCGCCAGCAGCCAATCCCTGACAGGGTCCGAGCAGTACTTC.

The sample holds many counts of this clonotype. The chain is built from TRBV9 and TRBJ2-7, with 7 bases identical to TRBD1. Per germline, CDR1 SGDLS and CDR2 YYNGEE. The CDR3 is made up of 15 amino acids. Trimming at V came to 0 bases and at J to 3 bases, leaving 6 bases not matched to a gene. The CDR3 protein is CASSVGTGDHYEQYF. The CDR3 nucleotides read TGTGCCAGCAGCGTAGGAACAGGGGACCACTACGAGCAGTACTTC.

This clonotype showed up many times. The CDR3 region is CAISESSYGYTF. The CDR3 bases are TGTGCCATCAGTGAGTCGTCATATGGCTACACCTTC. The rearrangement links TRBV10-3 to TRBJ1-2, with D unresolved. The V end was cut by 0 bases, the J end by 5 bases, with 4 bases between. The CDR3 sequence is 12 residues long. CDR1 and CDR2 (germline): ENHRY, SYGVKD.

The chain couples TRBV3-1 to TRBJ2-5; 13 bases line up with TRBD2. The V and J ends lost 2 bases and 5 bases, in that order; junction bases with no gene match: 8. The germline gives CDR1 LGHDT, CDR2 YNNKEL (reference sequence). The CDR3 length is 17 residues. As DNA, the CDR3 is TGTGCCAGCAGCCAACCGACCGGACTAGCGGGGGCCGAGACCCAGTACTTC. As protein: CASSQPTGLAGAETQYF.

On this clonotype itself: A much larger clone differs from this one at a single base, so this may be a read error. The chain employs TRBV6-2 or TRBV6-3 and TRBJ1-1; D is ambiguous. With 6 bases removed from V and 5 bases from J, the gap between germline ends came to 13 bases. The CDR3 spans 13 residues. Looked up from germline, CDR1 is MNHEY and CDR2 is SVGEGT. The DNA for the CDR3 is TGTGCCAGCAGCTTGAACATGGAAACTGAAGCTTTCTTT. Translation gives CASSLNMETEAFF.

This clonotype was found a few times. This rearrangement joins TRBV20-1 to TRBJ2-3; 10 positions agree with TRBD1. Trimming removed 1 base from V and 14 bases from J; junction bases left unmatched: 3. This CDR3 is built from 11 residues. Per the germline V gene, CDR1 is DFQATT and CDR2 is SNEGSKA (reference sequence). The CDR3 DNA sequence: TGCAGTGCTAGAGCCGGGACAGGGGTGTATTTT. It codes for CSARAGTGVYF.

Ten or more counts support this clonotype. V and J are TRBV6-1 and TRBJ2-2; D gene ambiguous. The CDR3 contains 12 residues. Germline V gene lookup returns CDR1 MNHNS and CDR2 SASEGT. V was pared by 7 bases and J by 3 bases, with 6 bases between. The CDR3 loop reads CASTQDTGELFF. DNA for the CDR3: TGTGCCAGCACTCAGGACACCGGGGAGCTGTTTTTT.

In its sample, this clonotype was seen many times. This chain joins TRBV3-1 and TRBJ1-1, with TRBD1 matching 7 bases. V lost 5 bases and J lost 11; bases outside the gene matches: 11. The CDR3 covers 13 residues. The germline V gene encodes CDR1 LGHDT and CDR2 YNNKEL (reference sequence). The CDR3 DNA is TGTGCCAGCAGCGAAAGGGACAGTCATGGGGCTTTCTTT. It yields the protein CASSERDSHGAFF.

This clonotype was detected many times. This rearrangement joins TRBV20-1 to TRBJ1-2, with D unresolved. Trimming took 4 bases from V and 8 from J, leaving 14 bases between them. CDR3 length: 12 residues. CDR1 is DFQATT, CDR2 SNEGSKA, per germline (reference sequence). The CDR3 DNA reads as TGCAGTGCTATCCCGGGAGGGTTAGGCTACACCTTC. Protein sequence: CSAIPGGLGYTF.

Remarks on this clonotype: This is likely an artifact of a read error, given a far larger clone one base away. The V and J genes are TRBV6-5 and TRBJ1-2, with D unclear. The germline CDR1 and CDR2 sequences are MNHEY and SVGAGI. This CDR3 region has 13 residues. In DNA, the CDR3 is TGTGCCAGCAGTTTAGCTGACACCTATGGCTACATCTTC. Its translation: CASSLADTYGYIF.

This clonotype has at least ten counts. The CDR3 DNA reads TGTGCCAGCAAAGCCTCGGAAGATTCACCCCTCCACTTT. This codes for CASKASEDSPLHF. This chain links TRBV2 with TRBJ1-6; D call uncertain. This CDR3 spans 13 amino acids. The germline V gene has CDR1 SNHLY and CDR2 FYNNEI. Trimming shortened V by 7 bases and J by 8 bases, and 12 bases separated the two germline ends.

This clonotype was detected many times. This chain uses TRBV6-5 with TRBJ2-1; 7 bases align to TRBD1. Germline CDR1 MNHEY, CDR2 SVGAGI. The CDR3 loop spans 16 amino acids. The V and J ends lost 4 bases and 0 bases, in that order; junction bases with no gene match: 6. The CDR3 nucleotides are TGTGCCAGCAGTTTTACAGGGGAAAGCTCCTACAATGAGCAGTTCTTC. As protein: CASSFTGESSYNEQFF.

This clonotype was detected many times. The V call is TRBV5-8, the J call TRBJ2-5, with a weak D call TRBD2 (6 bases). The CDR3 covers 15 residues. Per germline, CDR1 SGHTS and CDR2 YDEGEE. V was cut by 4 bases and J by 5 bases, with 18 bases left in between. CDR3: CASSPRVRAGETQYF. Here the CDR3 DNA reads TGTGCCAGCAGCCCCCGAGTGCGAGCGGGTGAGACCCAGTACTTC.

V and J are TRBV5-6 and TRBJ2-5; no clear D gene. Germline values: CDR1 SGHDT, CDR2 YYEEEE. The CDR3 sequence is 12 residues long. V lost 3 bases and J lost 5, with 8 bases in between. CDR3 nucleotides: TGTGCCAGCAGCTCAACGATGGAGACCCAGTACTTC. Translated, it gives CASSSTMETQYF.

This clonotype showed up many times. V and J are TRBV28 and TRBJ1-5, with no clear D. The V end lost 7 bases, the J end lost 5 bases, and 9 bases lay between the germline ends. Looked up from germline, CDR1 is MDHEN and CDR2 is SYDVKM. This CDR3 is 12 amino acids long. The CDR3 reads CASTLPHQPQHF. As DNA, the CDR3 is TGTGCCAGCACCTTACCTCATCAGCCCCAGCATTTT.

This clonotype has just a few counts. The rearrangement links TRBV19 to TRBJ2-2; D perhaps matches TRBD2 (6 bases). The germline V gene encodes CDR1 LNHDA and CDR2 SQIVND (reference sequence). The length of the CDR3 is 15 residues. Trimming cost V 5 bases and J 1 base, with 11 bases left between them. The CDR3 sequence is CASSSAGLNTGELFF. In DNA form, the CDR3 reads TGTGCCAGTAGTTCCGCGGGGCTGAACACCGGGGAGCTGTTTTTT.

This clonotype was seen ten or more times. The CDR3 DNA reads TGTGCCAGCAGACAACGTGGCGGAGACAATGAGCAGTTCTTC. Its translation is CASRQRGGDNEQFF. This chain joins TRBV12-3 or TRBV12-4 and TRBJ2-1; D remains unclear. V lost 6 bases and J 5 bases, leaving 14 bases between the germline ends. The CDR3 loop spans 14 amino acids.

The V gene is TRBV5-4, the J gene TRBJ2-7, with 7 bases fitting TRBD2. Germline V CDR1 and CDR2: SGHNT, YYREEE (reference sequence). CDR3 size: 15 residues. V shed 4 bases and J 0 bases; nucleotides not matched to a gene: 7. The CDR3 protein is CASSIKAGSSYEQYF. As DNA, the CDR3 is TGTGCCAGCAGCATAAAAGCGGGGAGCTCCTACGAGCAGTACTTC.

The table lists this clonotype with a few counts. This chain joins TRBV5-8 and TRBJ1-6; 9 bases map to TRBD1. Germline V gene sequence: CDR1 SGHTS, CDR2 YDEGEE. Germline trimming cut 7 bases from V and 10 bases from J; bases unmatched to any gene: 6. The CDR3 contains 13 residues. The CDR3 loop is CASSGQGRSPLHF. CDR3 bases: TGTGCCAGCTCGGGACAGGGCAGATCACCCCTCCACTTT.

This clonotype was seen ten or more times. This chain joins TRBV7-2 and TRBJ1-6; tentative D call: TRBD1 (6 bases). V lost 5 bases and J 8 bases, leaving 22 bases between the germline ends. The CDR3 runs 17 residues. Germline V lookup: CDR1 SGHTA, CDR2 FQGNSA. The CDR3 DNA is TGTGCCAGCAGCCCCTACTATTCAGGGGTAGTGGATTCACCCCTCCACTTT. Amino acid sequence: CASSPYYSGVVDSPLHF.